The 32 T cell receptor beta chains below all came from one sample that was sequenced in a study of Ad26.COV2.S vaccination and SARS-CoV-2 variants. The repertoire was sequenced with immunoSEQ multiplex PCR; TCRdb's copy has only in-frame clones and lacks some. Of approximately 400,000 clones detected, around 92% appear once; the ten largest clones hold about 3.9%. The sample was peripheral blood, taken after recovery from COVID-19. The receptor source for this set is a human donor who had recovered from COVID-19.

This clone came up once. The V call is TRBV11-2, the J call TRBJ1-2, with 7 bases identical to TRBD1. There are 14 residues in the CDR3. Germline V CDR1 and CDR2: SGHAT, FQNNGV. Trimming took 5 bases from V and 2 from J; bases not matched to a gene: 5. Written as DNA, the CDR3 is TGTGCCAGCAGCCCAGGGGGGACCAACTATGGCTACACCTTC. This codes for CASSPGGTNYGYTF.

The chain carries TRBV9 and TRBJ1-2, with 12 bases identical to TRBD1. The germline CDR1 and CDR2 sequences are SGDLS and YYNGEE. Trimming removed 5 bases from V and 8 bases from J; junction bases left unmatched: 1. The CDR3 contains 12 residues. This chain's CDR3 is CASRGQGAGYTF. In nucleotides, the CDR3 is TGTGCCAGCAGGGGACAGGGGGCAGGCTACACCTTC.

As DNA, the CDR3 is TGTGCCAGCAGTACGGACAGAGGGCATGGCTACACCTTC. Its protein is CASSTDRGHGYTF. The genes are TRBV6-5 and TRBJ1-2; D possibly corresponds to TRBD1 (6 bases). With 5 bases removed from V and 6 bases from J, the gap between germline ends came to 13 bases. Per germline, CDR1 MNHEY and CDR2 SVGAGI. This CDR3 contains 13 residues.

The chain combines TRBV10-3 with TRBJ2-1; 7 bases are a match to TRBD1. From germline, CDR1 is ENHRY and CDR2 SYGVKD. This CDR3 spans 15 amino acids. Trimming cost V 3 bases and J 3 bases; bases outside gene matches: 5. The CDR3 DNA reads TGTGCCATCAGTGAAACAGGGGCTGACTACAATGAGCAGTTCTTC. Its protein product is CAISETGADYNEQFF.

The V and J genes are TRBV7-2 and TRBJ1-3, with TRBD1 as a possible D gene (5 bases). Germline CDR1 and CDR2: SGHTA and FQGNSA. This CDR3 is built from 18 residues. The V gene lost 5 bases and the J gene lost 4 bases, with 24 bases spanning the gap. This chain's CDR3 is CASSLLGASGAGGNTIYF. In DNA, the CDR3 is TGTGCCAGCAGCCTCCTTGGGGCCTCCGGTGCGGGAGGAAACACCATATATTTT.

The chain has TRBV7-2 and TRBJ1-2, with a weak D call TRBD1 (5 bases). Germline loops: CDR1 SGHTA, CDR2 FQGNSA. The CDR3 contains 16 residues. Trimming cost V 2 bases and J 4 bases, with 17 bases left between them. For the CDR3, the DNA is TGTGCCAGCAGCTTACAGGGTGAGGGGTTTAGCTATGGCTACACCTTC. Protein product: CASSLQGEGFSYGYTF.

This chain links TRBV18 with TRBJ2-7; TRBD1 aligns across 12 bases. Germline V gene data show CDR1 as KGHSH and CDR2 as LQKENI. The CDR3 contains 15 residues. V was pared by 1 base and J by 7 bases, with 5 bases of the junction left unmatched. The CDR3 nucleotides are TGTGCCAGCTCACCACGGGACAGGGGGCTTAGAGAGCAGTACTTC. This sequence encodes CASSPRDRGLREQYF.

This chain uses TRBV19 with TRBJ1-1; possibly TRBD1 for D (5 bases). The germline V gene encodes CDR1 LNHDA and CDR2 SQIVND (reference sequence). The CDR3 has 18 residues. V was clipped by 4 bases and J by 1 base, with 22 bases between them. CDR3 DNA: TGTGCCAGTAGTAATTCTCTGATGTTGGGGGGGTCGAACACTGAAGCTTTCTTT. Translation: CASSNSLMLGGSNTEAFF.

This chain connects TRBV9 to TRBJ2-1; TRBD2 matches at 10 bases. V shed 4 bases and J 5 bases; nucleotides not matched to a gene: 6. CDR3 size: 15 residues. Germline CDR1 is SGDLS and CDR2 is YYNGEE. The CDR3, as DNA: TGTGCCAGCAGCTTTAGCGGGGGGCCGCACAATGAGCAGTTCTTC. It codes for CASSFSGGPHNEQFF.

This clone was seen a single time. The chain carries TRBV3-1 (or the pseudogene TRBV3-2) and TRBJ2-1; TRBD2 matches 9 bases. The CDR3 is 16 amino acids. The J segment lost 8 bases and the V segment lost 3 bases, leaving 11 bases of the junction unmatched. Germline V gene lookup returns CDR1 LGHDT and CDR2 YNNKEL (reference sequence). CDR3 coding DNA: TGTGCCAGCAGCCATGACCAGGCTAGCGGGGTATATGAGCAGTTCTTC. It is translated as CASSHDQASGVYEQFF.

The CDR3 region has the DNA TGTGCCAGCAGGATAGCGGGGGCGAGCACAGATACGCAGTATTTT. This codes for CASRIAGASTDTQYF. This chain joins TRBV7-9 and TRBJ2-3; 9 bases fit TRBD2. The CDR3 contains 15 residues. The V gene's germline CDR1 is SEHNR and CDR2 FQNEAQ (reference sequence). The ends lost 6 bases at V and 0 bases at J; junction bases unmatched: 4.

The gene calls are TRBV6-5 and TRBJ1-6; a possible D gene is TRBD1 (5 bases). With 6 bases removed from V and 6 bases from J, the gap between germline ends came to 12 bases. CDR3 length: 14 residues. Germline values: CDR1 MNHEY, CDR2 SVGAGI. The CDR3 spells CASSARDLNSPLHF. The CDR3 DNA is TGTGCCAGCAGCGCCAGGGATCTTAATTCACCCCTCCACTTT.

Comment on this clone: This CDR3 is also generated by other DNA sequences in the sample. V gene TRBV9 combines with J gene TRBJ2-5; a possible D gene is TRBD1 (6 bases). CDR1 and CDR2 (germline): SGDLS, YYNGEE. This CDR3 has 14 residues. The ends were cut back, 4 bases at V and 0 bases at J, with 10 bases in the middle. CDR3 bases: TGTGCCAGCAGCCCACGGACAGACCAAGAGACCCAGTACTTC. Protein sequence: CASSPRTDQETQYF.

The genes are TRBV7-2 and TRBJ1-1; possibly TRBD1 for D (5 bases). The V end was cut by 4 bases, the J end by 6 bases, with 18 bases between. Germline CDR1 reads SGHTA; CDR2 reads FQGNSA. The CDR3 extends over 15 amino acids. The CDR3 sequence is CASSWPGRGLPEAFF. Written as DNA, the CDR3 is TGTGCCAGCAGCTGGCCCGGGAGGGGACTTCCTGAAGCTTTCTTT.

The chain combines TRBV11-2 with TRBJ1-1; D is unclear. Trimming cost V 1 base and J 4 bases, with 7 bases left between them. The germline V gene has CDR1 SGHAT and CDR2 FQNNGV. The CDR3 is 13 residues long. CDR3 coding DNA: TGTGCCAGCAGCTTAGTTGGGCCCACTGAAGCTTTCTTT. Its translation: CASSLVGPTEAFF.

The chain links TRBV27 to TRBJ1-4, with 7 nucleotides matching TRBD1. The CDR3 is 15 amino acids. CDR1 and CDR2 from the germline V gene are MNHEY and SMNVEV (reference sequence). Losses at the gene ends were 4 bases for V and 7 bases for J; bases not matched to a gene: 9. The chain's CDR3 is CASSSSGGRGEKLFF. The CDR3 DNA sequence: TGTGCCAGCAGTTCATCAGGGGGAAGGGGTGAAAAACTGTTTTTT.

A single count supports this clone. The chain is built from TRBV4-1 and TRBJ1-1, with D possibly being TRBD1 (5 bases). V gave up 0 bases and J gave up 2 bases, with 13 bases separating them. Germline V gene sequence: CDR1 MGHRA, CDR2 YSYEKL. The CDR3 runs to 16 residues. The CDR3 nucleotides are TGCGCCAGCAGCCAAGATAGTCGACAGAGTAACACTGAAGCTTTCTTT. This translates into CASSQDSRQSNTEAFF.

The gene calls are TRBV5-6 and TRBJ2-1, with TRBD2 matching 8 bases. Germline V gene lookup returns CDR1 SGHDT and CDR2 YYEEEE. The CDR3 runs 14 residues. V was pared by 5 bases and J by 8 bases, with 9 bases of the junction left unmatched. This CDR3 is CASSGAGGSYEQFF. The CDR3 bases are TGTGCCAGCAGTGGGGCGGGGGGTAGCTATGAGCAGTTCTTC.

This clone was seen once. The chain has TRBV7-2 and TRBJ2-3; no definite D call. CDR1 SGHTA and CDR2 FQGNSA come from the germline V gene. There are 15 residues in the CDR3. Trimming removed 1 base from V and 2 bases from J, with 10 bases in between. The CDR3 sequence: CASSLDPGNTDTQYF. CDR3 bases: TGTGCCAGCAGCTTAGATCCCGGAAACACAGATACGCAGTATTTT.

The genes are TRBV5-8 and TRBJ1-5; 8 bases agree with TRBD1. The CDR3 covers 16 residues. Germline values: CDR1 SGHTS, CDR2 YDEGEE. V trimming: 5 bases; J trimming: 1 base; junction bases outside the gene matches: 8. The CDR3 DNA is TGTGCCAGCAGAACCACAGGGGGTAGAAGCAATCAGCCCCAGCATTTT. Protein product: CASRTTGGRSNQPQHF.

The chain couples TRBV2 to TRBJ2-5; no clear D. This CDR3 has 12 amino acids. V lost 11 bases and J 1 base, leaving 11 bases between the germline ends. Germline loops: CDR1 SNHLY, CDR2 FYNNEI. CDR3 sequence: CASEAGQETQYF. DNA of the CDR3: TGTGCCTCCGAGGCAGGCCAAGAGACCCAGTACTTC. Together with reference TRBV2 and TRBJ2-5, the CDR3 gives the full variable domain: EPEVTQTPSHQVTQMGQEVILRCVPISNHLYFYWYRQILGQKVEFLVSFYNNEISEKSEIFDDQFSVERPDGSNFTLKIRSTKLEDSAMYFCASEAGQETQYFGPGTRLLVL.

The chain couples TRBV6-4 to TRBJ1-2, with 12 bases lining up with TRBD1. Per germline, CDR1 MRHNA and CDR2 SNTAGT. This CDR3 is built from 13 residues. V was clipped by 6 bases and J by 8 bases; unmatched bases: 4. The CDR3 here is CASRAGTGGGYTF. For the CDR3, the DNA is TGTGCCAGCAGAGCCGGGACAGGGGGCGGCTACACCTTC.

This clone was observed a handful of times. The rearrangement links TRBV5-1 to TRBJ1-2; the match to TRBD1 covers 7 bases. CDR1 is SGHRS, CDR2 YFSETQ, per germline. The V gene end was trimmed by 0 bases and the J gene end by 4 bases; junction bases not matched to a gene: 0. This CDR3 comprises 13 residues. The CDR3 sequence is CASSLDRGYGYTF. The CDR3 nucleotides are TGCGCCAGCAGCTTGGACAGGGGCTATGGCTACACCTTC.

The CDR3 DNA is TGCGCCAGCAGCCAAGAAGGTCAAGGATCTGGGGCCAACGTCCTGACTTTC. It codes for CASSQEGQGSGANVLTF. J is TRBJ2-6 and V is TRBV4-3, with D uncertain. The germline CDR1 and CDR2 sequences are LGHNA and YSLEER. Trimming cost V 0 bases and J 1 base, with 10 bases left between them. The CDR3 runs to 17 residues.

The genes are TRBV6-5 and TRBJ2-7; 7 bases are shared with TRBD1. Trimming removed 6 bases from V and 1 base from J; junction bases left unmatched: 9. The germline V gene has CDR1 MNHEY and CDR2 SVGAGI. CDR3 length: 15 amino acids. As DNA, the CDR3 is TGTGCCAGCAGGCCTGAACAGGGGCGGTCCTACGAGCAGTACTTC. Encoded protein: CASRPEQGRSYEQYF.

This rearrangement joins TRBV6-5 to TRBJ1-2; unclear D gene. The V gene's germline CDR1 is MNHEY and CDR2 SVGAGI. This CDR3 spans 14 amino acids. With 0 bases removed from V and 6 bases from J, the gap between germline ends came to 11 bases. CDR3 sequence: CASSYSRGLNGYTF. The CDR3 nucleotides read TGTGCCAGCAGTTACTCGCGGGGATTGAATGGCTACACCTTC.

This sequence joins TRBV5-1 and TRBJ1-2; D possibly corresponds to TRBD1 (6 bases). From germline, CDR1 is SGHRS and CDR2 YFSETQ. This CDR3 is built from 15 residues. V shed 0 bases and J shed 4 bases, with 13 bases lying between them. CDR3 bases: TGCGCCAGCAGCTTGGCCGGGGGGCTCGGCTATGGCTACACCTTC. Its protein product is CASSLAGGLGYGYTF.

The CDR3 bases are TGCGCCAGCAGCCGGCGTCACGGGAACACCATATATTTT. Protein: CASSRRHGNTIYF. V usage is TRBV4-3 and J usage is TRBJ1-3; D unclear. Germline V gene sequence: CDR1 LGHNA, CDR2 YSLEER. The V and J ends lost 4 bases and 7 bases respectively, with 11 bases between them. The CDR3 totals 13 residues.

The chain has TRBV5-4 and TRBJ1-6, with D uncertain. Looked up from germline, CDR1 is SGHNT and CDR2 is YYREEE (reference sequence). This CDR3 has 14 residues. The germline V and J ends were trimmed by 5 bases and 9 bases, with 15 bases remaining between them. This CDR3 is CASSQTSFGSPLHF. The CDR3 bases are TGTGCCAGCAGTCAGACTTCTTTTGGTTCACCCCTCCACTTT.

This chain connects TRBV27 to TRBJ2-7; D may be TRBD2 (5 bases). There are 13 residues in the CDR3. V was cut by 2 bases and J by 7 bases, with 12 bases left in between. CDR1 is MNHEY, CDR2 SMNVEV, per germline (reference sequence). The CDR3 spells CASSLSSSGEQYF. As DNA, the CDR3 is TGTGCCAGCAGTTTAAGCTCGTCGGGGGAGCAGTACTTC.

The CDR3, as DNA: TGTGCCAGCAGTTACAGAACCCGGACCCAGCAGTACTTC. Translation gives CASSYRTRTQQYF. This sequence joins TRBV6-5 and TRBJ2-7; D is uncertain. V was cut by 2 bases and J by 8 bases, with 13 bases left in between. In germline, CDR1 is MNHEY, CDR2 SVGAGI. CDR3 length: 13 residues.

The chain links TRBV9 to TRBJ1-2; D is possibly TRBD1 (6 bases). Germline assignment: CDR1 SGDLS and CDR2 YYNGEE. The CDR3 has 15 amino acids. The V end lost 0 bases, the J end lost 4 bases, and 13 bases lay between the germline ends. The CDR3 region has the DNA TGTGCCAGCAGCGTAGATATACAGGGTGGCTATGGCTACACCTTC. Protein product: CASSVDIQGGYGYTF.